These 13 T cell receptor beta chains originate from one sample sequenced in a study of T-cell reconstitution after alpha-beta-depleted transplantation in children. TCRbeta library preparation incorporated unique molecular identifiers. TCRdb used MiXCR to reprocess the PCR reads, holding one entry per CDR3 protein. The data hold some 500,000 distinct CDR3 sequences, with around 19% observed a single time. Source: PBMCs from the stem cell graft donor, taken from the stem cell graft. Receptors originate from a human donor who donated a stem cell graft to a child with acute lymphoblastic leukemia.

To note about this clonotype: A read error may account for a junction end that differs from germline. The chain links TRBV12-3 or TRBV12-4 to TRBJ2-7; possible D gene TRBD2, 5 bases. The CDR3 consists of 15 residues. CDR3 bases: TGTGCCAGCAGTTTAGGGAGGAGTCCAGTTTACGGGCAGTACTTC. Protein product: CASSLGRSPVYGQYF.

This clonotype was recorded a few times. In DNA, the CDR3 is TGTGCCAGCAGTTCTTATAGCGGGACCTACGAGCAGTACTTC. Its protein product is CASSSYSGTYEQYF. The chain uses TRBV13 and TRBJ2-7; 8 bases fit TRBD2. Germline trimming cut 6 bases from V and 2 bases from J; bases unmatched to any gene: 6. Germline V gives CDR1 PRHDT, CDR2 FYEKMQ (reference sequence). The length of the CDR3 is 14 residues. Together with reference TRBV13 and TRBJ2-7, the CDR3 gives the full variable domain: AAGVIQSPRHLIKEKRETATLKCYPIPRHDTVYWYQQGPGQDPQFLISFYEKMQSDKGSIPDRFSAQQFSDYHSELNMSSLELGDSALYFCASSSYSGTYEQYFGPGTRLTVT.

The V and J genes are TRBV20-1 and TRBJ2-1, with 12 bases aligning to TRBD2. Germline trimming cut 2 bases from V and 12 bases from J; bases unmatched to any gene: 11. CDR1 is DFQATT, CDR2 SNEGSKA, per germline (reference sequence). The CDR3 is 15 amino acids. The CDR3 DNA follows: TGCAGTGCTAGATCCGGACTAGCGGGGAGCCTGCGGCAGTTCTTC. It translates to CSARSGLAGSLRQFF.

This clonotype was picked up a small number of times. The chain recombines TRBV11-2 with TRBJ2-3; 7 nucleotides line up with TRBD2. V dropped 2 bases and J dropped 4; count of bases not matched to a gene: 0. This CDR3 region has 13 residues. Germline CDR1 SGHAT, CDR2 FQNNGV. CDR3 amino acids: CASSLLAADTQYF. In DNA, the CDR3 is TGTGCCAGCAGCTTACTAGCGGCAGATACGCAGTATTTT.

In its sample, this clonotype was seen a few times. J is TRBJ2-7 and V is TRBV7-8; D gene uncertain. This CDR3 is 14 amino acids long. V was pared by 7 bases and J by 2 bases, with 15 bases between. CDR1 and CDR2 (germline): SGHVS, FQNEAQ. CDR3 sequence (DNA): TGTGCCAGCAATCGCCAGCGCGGCCCCTACGAGCAGTACTTC. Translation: CASNRQRGPYEQYF.

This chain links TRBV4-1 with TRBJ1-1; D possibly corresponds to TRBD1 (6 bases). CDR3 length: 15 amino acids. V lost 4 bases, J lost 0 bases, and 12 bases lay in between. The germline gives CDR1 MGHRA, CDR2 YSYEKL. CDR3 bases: TGCGCCAGCAGCCTACAAGGACAGTTGAACACTGAAGCTTTCTTT. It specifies CASSLQGQLNTEAFF.

The CDR3 region has the DNA TGTGCCAGCAGCCCCGGGACAGGGGAAAATGAGCAGTTCTTC. Protein: CASSPGTGENEQFF. V usage is TRBV7-9 and J usage is TRBJ2-1, with 10 bases aligning to TRBD1. The CDR3 length is 14 residues. Germline lookup yields CDR1 SEHNR and CDR2 FQNEAQ (reference sequence). V was pared by 5 bases and J by 7 bases, with 5 bases of the junction left unmatched.

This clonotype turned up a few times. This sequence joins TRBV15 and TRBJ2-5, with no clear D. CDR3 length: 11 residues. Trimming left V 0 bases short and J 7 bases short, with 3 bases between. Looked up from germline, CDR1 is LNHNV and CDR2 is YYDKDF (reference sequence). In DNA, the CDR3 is TGTGCCACCAGCAGAGATGGGACCCAGTACTTC. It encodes CATSRDGTQYF.

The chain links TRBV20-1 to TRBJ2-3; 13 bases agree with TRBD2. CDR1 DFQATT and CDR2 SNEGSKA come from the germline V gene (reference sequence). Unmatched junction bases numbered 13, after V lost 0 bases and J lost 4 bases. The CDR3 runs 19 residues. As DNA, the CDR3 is TGCAGTGCTAGAGATTCGGTAGTTGGGACTAGCGGGAACCCAGATACGCAGTATTTT. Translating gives CSARDSVVGTSGNPDTQYF.

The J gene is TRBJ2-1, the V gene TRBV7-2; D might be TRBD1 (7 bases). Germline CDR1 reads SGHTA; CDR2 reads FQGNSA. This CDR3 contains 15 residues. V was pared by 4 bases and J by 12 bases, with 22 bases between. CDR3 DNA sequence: TGTGCCAGCAGCTCCCCGGGGGACAGTTTAAGTGGGCAGTTCTTC. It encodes CASSSPGDSLSGQFF.

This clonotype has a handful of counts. The CDR3 DNA reads TGCAGACTCGGACTAGCGGGAGGCCACGAGCAGTACTTC. It is translated as CRLGLAGGHEQYF. The chain combines TRBV20-1 with TRBJ2-7; the match to TRBD2 covers 14 bases. Germline CDR1 reads DFQATT; CDR2 reads SNEGSKA (reference sequence). The CDR3 runs 13 residues.

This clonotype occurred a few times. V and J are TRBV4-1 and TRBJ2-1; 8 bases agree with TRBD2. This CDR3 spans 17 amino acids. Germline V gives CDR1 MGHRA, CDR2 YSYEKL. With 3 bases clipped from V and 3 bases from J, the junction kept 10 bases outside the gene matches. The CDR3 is CASSQAFGGAGYNEQFF. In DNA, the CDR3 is TGCGCCAGCAGCCAGGCCTTCGGGGGGGCAGGCTACAATGAGCAGTTCTTC.

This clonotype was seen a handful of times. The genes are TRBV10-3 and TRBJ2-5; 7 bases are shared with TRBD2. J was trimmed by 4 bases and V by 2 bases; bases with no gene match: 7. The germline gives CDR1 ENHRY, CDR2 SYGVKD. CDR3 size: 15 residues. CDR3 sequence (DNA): TGTGCCATCAGTGAGAAGTCTAGCGGAGGAGAGACCCAGTACTTC. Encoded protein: CAISEKSSGGETQYF.